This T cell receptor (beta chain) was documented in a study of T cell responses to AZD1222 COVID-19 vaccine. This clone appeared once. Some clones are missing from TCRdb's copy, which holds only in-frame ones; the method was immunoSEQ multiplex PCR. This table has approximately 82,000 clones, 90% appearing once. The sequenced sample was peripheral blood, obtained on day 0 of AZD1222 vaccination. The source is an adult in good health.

The CDR3 DNA is TGTGCCAGTAGTATCTTAGGGGTTGGAGAGACCCAGTACTTC. Translated, it gives CASSILGVGETQYF. The rearrangement joins TRBV19 to TRBJ2-5; possibly TRBD1 for D (5 bases). CDR3 length equals 14 residues. CDR1 is LNHDA, CDR2 SQIVND, per germline (reference sequence). Trimming shortened V by 3 bases and J by 4 bases, and 12 bases separated the two germline ends.